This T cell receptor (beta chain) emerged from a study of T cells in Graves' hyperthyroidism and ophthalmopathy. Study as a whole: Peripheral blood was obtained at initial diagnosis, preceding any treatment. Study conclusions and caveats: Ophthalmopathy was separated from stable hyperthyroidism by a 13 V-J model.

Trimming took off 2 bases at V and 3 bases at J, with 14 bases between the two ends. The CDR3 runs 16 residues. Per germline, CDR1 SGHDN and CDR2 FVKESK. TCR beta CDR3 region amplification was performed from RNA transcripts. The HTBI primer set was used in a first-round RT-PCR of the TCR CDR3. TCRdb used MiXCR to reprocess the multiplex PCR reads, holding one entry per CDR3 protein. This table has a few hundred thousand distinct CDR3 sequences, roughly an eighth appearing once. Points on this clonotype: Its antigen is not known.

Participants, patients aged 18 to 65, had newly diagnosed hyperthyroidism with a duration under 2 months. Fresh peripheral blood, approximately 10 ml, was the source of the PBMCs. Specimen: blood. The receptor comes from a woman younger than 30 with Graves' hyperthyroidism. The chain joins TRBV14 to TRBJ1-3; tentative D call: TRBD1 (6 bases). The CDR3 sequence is CASSQHTGLDGNTIYF. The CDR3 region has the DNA TGTGCCAGCAGCCAACATACAGGGCTAGATGGAAACACCATATATTTT.